The sequence of this T cell receptor beta chain was determined in a study of T cells in Graves' hyperthyroidism and ophthalmopathy. Overall study results and limits: Blood also carried most thyroid clonotypes expanded above 0.001.

Regions amplified from RNA transcripts were the TCR beta CDR3 regions. In the first-round RT-PCR of the TCR CDR3, the HTBI primer set was used. A single record per CDR3 protein comes from TCRdb applying MiXCR to the multiplex PCR reads. The profile shows around 250,000 distinct CDR3 sequences, 14% to 15% of them singletons. In the case of this clonotype: Its antigen is not identified. This sequence may be a read error, since a much larger clone differs from it by one base.

The V gene's germline CDR1 is SGDLS and CDR2 YYNGEE. The CDR3 runs 15 residues. V dropped 4 bases and J dropped 1 base, with 14 bases sitting between them. This receptor was taken from a woman in her thirties or forties with Graves' hyperthyroidism that later progressed to Graves' ophthalmopathy. The sequenced sample consisted of blood. This chain uses TRBV9 with TRBJ1-1, with D possibly TRBD1 on 5 matching bases. The CDR3 sequence: CASSPLWGGNTEAFF. CDR3 DNA: TGTGCCAGCAGCCCCTTGTGGGGCGGGAACACTGAAGCTTTCTTT.